The 23 T cell receptor beta chains presented below share a single source sample, sequenced in a study of control samples from healthy donors and cancer patients. Produced via immunoSEQ multiplex PCR; TCRdb's table is partial and in-frame only. The top ten hold 1.1% of the sample, which has roughly 120,000 clones, roughly nine tenths seen once. The material sequenced was PBMCs. These receptors came from a woman aged 45-65 years with colorectal cancer.

This clone appeared a single time. This chain connects TRBV19 to TRBJ1-4; possibly TRBD1 for D (5 bases). Per germline, CDR1 LNHDA and CDR2 SQIVND (reference sequence). The CDR3 contains 18 residues. V was shortened by 6 bases and J by 4 bases, with 24 bases between the two germline ends. The CDR3 region has the DNA TGTGCCAGTAGCAACCGAGCGGGGCCCGATCAGGGTAATGAAAAACTGTTTTTT. Amino acid sequence: CASSNRAGPDQGNEKLFF.

The rearrangement joins TRBV15 to TRBJ1-1; 9 bases line up with TRBD1. Germline CDR1 is LNHNV and CDR2 is YYDKDF (reference sequence). This CDR3 contains 15 residues. J gave up 11 bases and V 4 bases, and 14 bases lay outside the gene matches. CDR3 amino acids: CATSNRDREDLGAFF. The CDR3, as DNA: TGTGCCACCAGCAATAGGGACAGGGAGGATCTAGGGGCTTTCTTT.

The CDR3 reads CASSLFRLAPWSAGELFF. In DNA, the CDR3 is TGTGCCAGCAGCTTATTCCGCCTAGCCCCGTGGAGTGCCGGGGAGCTGTTTTTT. This sequence joins TRBV7-2 and TRBJ2-2; possible D gene TRBD2, 5 bases. CDR1 is SGHTA, CDR2 FQGNSA, per germline. The CDR3 spans 18 residues. The V and J ends lost 2 bases and 6 bases respectively, with 22 bases between them.

The V and J genes are TRBV12-3 or TRBV12-4 and TRBJ2-1, with unresolved D. The CDR3 has 13 amino acids. V lost 3 bases and J lost 6, with 9 bases in between. CDR3: CASSLARANEQFF. DNA of the CDR3: TGTGCCAGCAGTTTGGCTAGAGCCAATGAGCAGTTCTTC.

The V gene is TRBV30, the J gene TRBJ2-5; 9 nucleotides match TRBD2. Germline V lookup: CDR1 GTSNPN, CDR2 SVGIG (reference sequence). This CDR3 comprises 14 residues. Trimming took 2 bases from V and 5 from J; bases not matched to a gene: 6. The CDR3 bases are TGTGCCTGGAGTCCTAGCGGGATTGGGGAGACCCAGTACTTC. This encodes CAWSPSGIGETQYF.

CDR3 in amino acids: CSASRDRGRNEQFF. The DNA for the CDR3 is TGCAGTGCTAGTCGGGACAGGGGGCGGAATGAGCAGTTCTTC. The gene calls are TRBV20-1 and TRBJ2-1; 12 nucleotides line up with TRBD1. From germline, CDR1 is DFQATT and CDR2 SNEGSKA (reference sequence). V shed 3 bases and J 7 bases; nucleotides not matched to a gene: 4. CDR3 size: 14 residues.

The chain combines TRBV24-1 with TRBJ2-3; D ambiguous. Looked up from germline, CDR1 is KGHDR and CDR2 is SFDVKD. The CDR3 has 12 residues. V was shortened by 5 bases and J by 3 bases, with 5 bases between the two germline ends. As DNA, the CDR3 is TGTGCCACCAGTGGACTTACAGATACGCAGTATTTT. Translating gives CATSGLTDTQYF.

The rearrangement links TRBV20-1 to TRBJ2-3; TRBD2 is a possible D gene (6 bases). CDR1 and CDR2 from the germline V gene are DFQATT and SNEGSKA (reference sequence). This CDR3 spans 15 amino acids. Between the trimmed V and J ends, which lost 3 bases and 4 bases, there was a span of 17 bases. In nucleotides, the CDR3 is TGCAGTGCTAGTGCCTTTGCGGGGCTCGCAGATACGCAGTATTTT. It translates to CSASAFAGLADTQYF.

V gene TRBV21-1 combines with J gene TRBJ2-3; the table's TRBD2 call for D was not verified on the DNA. TRBV21-1 is marked as a pseudogene. CDR3 size: 18 residues. Here the CDR3 reads CASSTRLASANNTDTQYF. Here the CDR3 DNA reads TGTGCCAGCAGCACGAGGTTGGCTAGCGCGAATAACACAGATACGCAGTATTTT.

The chain couples TRBV2 to TRBJ1-5; D is possibly TRBD1 (5 bases). Germline-derived CDR1 and CDR2 are SNHLY and FYNNEI. This CDR3 has 14 residues. Trimming removed 2 bases from V and 1 base from J, with 6 bases in between. CDR3: CASSERTSNQPQHF. The CDR3 coding sequence is TGTGCCAGCAGTGAAAGGACAAGCAATCAGCCCCAGCATTTT.

The chain recombines TRBV28 with TRBJ1-1; D unclear. CDR3 length: 13 amino acids. V lost 4 bases, J lost 5 bases, and 11 bases lay in between. Germline CDR1 and CDR2: MDHEN and SYDVKM. The CDR3 DNA reads as TGTGCCAGCAGTTGGGAAAGCCTAACTGAAGCTTTCTTT. Translation gives CASSWESLTEAFF. Using reference TRBV28 and TRBJ1-1 for the parts outside the CDR3, the full variable domain is DVKVTQSSRYLVKRTGEKVFLECVQDMDHENMFWYRQDPGLGLRLIYFSYDVKMKEKGDIPEGYSVSREKKERFSLILESASTNQTSMYLCASSWESLTEAFFGQGTRLTVV.

The V gene is TRBV14, the J gene TRBJ1-1; D possibly corresponds to TRBD1 (6 bases). CDR3 length equals 15 residues. Germline V gene sequence: CDR1 SGHDN, CDR2 FVKESK. Trimming shortened V by 3 bases and J by 6 bases, and 17 bases separated the two germline ends. As DNA, the CDR3 is TGTGCCAGCAGCCACCTCGACAGGAGAATGCCTGAAGCTTTCTTT. It yields the protein CASSHLDRRMPEAFF.

This rearrangement joins TRBV9 to TRBJ2-1; 7 bases are shared with TRBD2. This CDR3 is 14 amino acids long. Germline CDR1 SGDLS, CDR2 YYNGEE. J gave up 9 bases and V 7 bases, and 13 bases lay outside the gene matches. CDR3 nucleotide sequence: TGTGCCAGCGATGGGGATACTACGGGGGGTGAGCAGTTCTTC. It yields the protein CASDGDTTGGEQFF. The full variable domain, completed using reference TRBV9 and TRBJ2-1, is DSGVTQTPKHLITATGQRVTLRCSPRSGDLSVYWYQQSLDQGLQFLIQYYNGEERAKGNILERFSAQQFPDLHSELNLSSLELGDSALYFCASDGDTTGGEQFFGPGTRLTVL.

This chain connects TRBV6-5 to TRBJ2-7; TRBD2 aligns across 7 bases. Germline V CDR1 and CDR2: MNHEY, SVGAGI. This CDR3 region has 12 residues. Trimming cost V 8 bases and J 9 bases; bases outside gene matches: 10. The CDR3: CASRGRAFSQYF. CDR3 in DNA: TGTGCCAGCCGGGGGAGGGCCTTTTCGCAGTACTTC.

V gene TRBV24-1 combines with J gene TRBJ1-1, with 9 bases aligning to TRBD1. V shed 2 bases and J 6 bases; nucleotides not matched to a gene: 3. CDR3 length: 14 amino acids. Germline V gene data show CDR1 as KGHDR and CDR2 as SFDVKD. The CDR3 sequence is CATSDSTGGPEAFF. In DNA, the CDR3 is TGTGCCACCAGTGATTCTACAGGGGGCCCTGAAGCTTTCTTT.

This chain uses TRBV18 with TRBJ2-3; 11 positions match TRBD1. This CDR3 is 14 amino acids long. Germline V lookup: CDR1 KGHSH, CDR2 LQKENI. J was trimmed by 4 bases and V by 8 bases; bases with no gene match: 5. DNA of the CDR3: TGTGCCAGCACCCGGGACAGGGGGGCAGATACGCAGTATTTT. Its translation is CASTRDRGADTQYF.

V and J are TRBV11-2 and TRBJ2-3; D tentatively fits TRBD1 or TRBD2 (5 bases each). The length of the CDR3 is 15 residues. V was trimmed by 5 bases and J by 4 bases, leaving 16 bases between them. The V gene's germline CDR1 is SGHAT and CDR2 FQNNGV. CDR3: CASSLRGARADTQYF. The CDR3 nucleotides are TGTGCCAGCAGCCTCAGAGGGGCCCGAGCAGATACGCAGTATTTT.

The chain uses TRBV19 and TRBJ1-1; D uncertain. Germline-derived CDR1 and CDR2 are LNHDA and SQIVND (reference sequence). There are 13 residues in the CDR3. Trimming took off 7 bases at V and 0 bases at J, with 9 bases between the two ends. The CDR3 spells CASMYAMNTEAFF. The DNA of the CDR3 is TGTGCCAGTATGTATGCGATGAACACTGAAGCTTTCTTT. Full variable domain (rest looked up from reference TRBV19 and TRBJ1-1): DGGITQSPKYLFRKEGQNVTLSCEQNLNHDAMYWYRQDPGQGLRLIYYSQIVNDFQKGDIAEGYSVSREKKESFPLTVTSAQKNPTAFYLCASMYAMNTEAFFGQGTRLTVV.

The genes are TRBV2 and TRBJ2-3, with 10 bases fitting TRBD2. Germline assignment: CDR1 SNHLY and CDR2 FYNNEI. This CDR3 is built from 14 residues. V dropped 5 bases and J dropped 4; count of bases not matched to a gene: 3. The CDR3, as DNA: TGTGCCAGCAGTTATAGCGGGAGGTCAGATACGCAGTATTTT. Amino acid sequence: CASSYSGRSDTQYF.

V gene TRBV12-5 combines with J gene TRBJ2-7; D gene unclear. The CDR3 is 13 amino acids. CDR1 is LGHNT, CDR2 FRNRAP, per germline. Deletions cut 5 bases from V and 1 base from J, with 9 bases between. CDR3 in DNA: TGTGCTAGTGGTCCGCCTAATTCCTACGAGCAGTACTTC. It encodes CASGPPNSYEQYF.

This clone was seen just once. The CDR3 DNA is TGTGCCAGCAGCGAGCCGGTGGGGTCCACAGATACGCAGTATTTT. Translating it yields CASSEPVGSTDTQYF. V is TRBV9 and J is TRBJ2-3; D gene unclear. CDR3 length: 15 residues. V was trimmed by 3 bases and J by 2 bases, leaving 13 bases between them. The germline gives CDR1 SGDLS, CDR2 YYNGEE.

This clone was seen more than once but under ten times. The rearrangement links TRBV19 to TRBJ1-2; TRBD1 might be the D (5 bases). Germline loops: CDR1 LNHDA, CDR2 SQIVND (reference sequence). The CDR3 length is 14 residues. The V end lost 5 bases, the J end lost 8 bases, and 18 bases lay between the germline ends. DNA for the CDR3: TGTGCCAGTAGTGATACCGGGGCCATCACGGGCTACACCTTC. Amino acids: CASSDTGAITGYTF.

The table lists this clone with a count of one. V is TRBV24-1 and J is TRBJ2-1; 8 nucleotides match TRBD2. CDR3 length: 16 residues. Per the germline V gene, CDR1 is KGHDR and CDR2 is SFDVKD. Trimming cost V 4 bases and J 7 bases; bases outside gene matches: 11. The CDR3 loop reads CATSEVAGRALNEQFF. The CDR3 nucleotides read TGTGCCACCAGTGAGGTAGCCGGGAGGGCTCTGAATGAGCAGTTCTTC.